This T cell receptor beta chain was sequenced for a study of low-dose radiotherapy and immunotherapy resistance in tumors. In the study overall: Each fraction given to Cohort 2 every two weeks delivered 1 Gy, and the total reached 13 Gy over 26 weeks. Each patient took aspirin at a dose of 300 mg by mouth once daily over the course of four cycles, with dosing beginning on cycle 1 day 1.

The time point is: after trial treatment. Treatment: LDRT plus nivolumab, ipilimumab, low-dose cyclophosphamide and aspirin (RACIN trial). With 0 bases clipped from V and 5 bases from J, the junction kept 8 bases outside the gene matches. In germline, CDR1 is SGHRS, CDR2 YFSETQ. The length of the CDR3 is 16 residues. Alpha and beta chains were covered, as first-strand cDNA relied on TRAV- and TRBV-specific primers. With a constant-region primer and a V-primer adapter, TCRs were subjected to about 20 PCR cycles of amplification. TCRdb reanalysed the reads using MiXCR and keeps one entry per CDR3 protein. The sample holds tens of thousands of distinct CDR3 sequences; around a sixth are singletons and the top ten take 1.3% to 1.5%. The sample holds many counts of this clonotype.

The source of this sequence is a male donor with prostate cancer. The rearrangement links TRBV5-1 to TRBJ2-3, with 8 nucleotides matching TRBD2. Sequenced here: PBMCs, sampled after low-dose radiotherapy plus immunotherapy. CDR3: CASSLGSGRRIDTQYF. The CDR3 nucleotides are TGCGCCAGCAGCTTGGGGAGCGGGAGACGAATAGATACGCAGTATTTT.